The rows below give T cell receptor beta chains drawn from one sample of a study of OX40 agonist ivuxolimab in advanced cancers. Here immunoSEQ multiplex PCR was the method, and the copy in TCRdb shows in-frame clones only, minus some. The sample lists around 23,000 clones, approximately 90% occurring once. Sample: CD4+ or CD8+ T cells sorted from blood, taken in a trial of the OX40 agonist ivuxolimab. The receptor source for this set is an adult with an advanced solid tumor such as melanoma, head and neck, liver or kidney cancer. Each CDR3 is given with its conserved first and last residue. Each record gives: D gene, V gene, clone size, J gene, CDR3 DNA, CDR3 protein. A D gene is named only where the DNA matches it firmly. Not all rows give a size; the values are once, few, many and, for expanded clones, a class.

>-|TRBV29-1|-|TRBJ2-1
TGCAGCGTTGACCCGCAGGGTTTTGAGCAGTTCTTC
CSVDPQGFEQFF
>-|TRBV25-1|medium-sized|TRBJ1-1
TGTGCCAGCAGGACGGAAATGAACACTGAAGCTTTCTTT
CASRTEMNTEAFF
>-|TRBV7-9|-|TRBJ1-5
TGTGCCAGCAGCGGGAGGGGACCTCCGAATCAGCCCCAGCATTTT
CASSGRGPPNQPQHF
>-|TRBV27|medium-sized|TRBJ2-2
TGTGCCAGCAGTGATGACGGAGCGAGGTGGGACACCGGGGAGCTGTTTTTT
CASSDDGARWDTGELFF
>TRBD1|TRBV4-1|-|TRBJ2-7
TGCGCCAGCAGCCAAGTTACCATTGGGGACAGTAGCGACGAGCAGTACTTC
CASSQVTIGDSSDEQYF
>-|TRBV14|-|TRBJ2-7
TGTGCCAGCTCGGAGGGGCTAGCGATATACGAGCAGTACTTC
CASSEGLAIYEQYF
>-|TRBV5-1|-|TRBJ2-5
TGTGCCAGCAGCAACAACAGGGTGCAAGAGACCCAGTACTTC
CASSNNRVQETQYF
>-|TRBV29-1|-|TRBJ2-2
TGCAGCGTTGAGGAGAACACCGGGGAGCTGTTTTTT
CSVEENTGELFF
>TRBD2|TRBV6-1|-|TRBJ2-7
TGTGCCAGCAGTGTAGGGACTAGCGGGAACCAGTACTTC
CASSVGTSGNQYF
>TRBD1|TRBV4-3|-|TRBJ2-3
TGCGCCAGCAGCCAAGACCGGACAGGGTGGGTCACAGATACGCAGTATTTT
CASSQDRTGWVTDTQYF
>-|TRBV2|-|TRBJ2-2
TGTGCCAGCAGTGGGCAGGGGAGGGCCGGGGAGCTGTTTTTT
CASSGQGRAGELFF
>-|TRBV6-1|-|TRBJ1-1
TGTGCCGGGGCGGGGCCGGGGTATTCTGAAGCTTTCTTT
CAGAGPGYSEAFF
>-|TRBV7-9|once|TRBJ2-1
TGTGCCAGCAGCGAAAGCGGAAGGGGATACAATGAGCAGTTCTTC
CASSESGRGYNEQFF
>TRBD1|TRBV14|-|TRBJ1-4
TGTGCCAGCAGCCTCTGGACAGGGGATGAGGAGGAACTGTTTTTT
CASSLWTGDEEELFF
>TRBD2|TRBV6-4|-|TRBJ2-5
TGTGCCAGCCGAACTAGCGGGAGGGCCGGAGAGACCCAGTACTTC
CASRTSGRAGETQYF
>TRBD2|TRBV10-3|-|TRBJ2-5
TGTGCCATCAGTGAGCCGGGACCAGCGGGAACCTTAGAGACCCAGTACTTC
CAISEPGPAGTLETQYF
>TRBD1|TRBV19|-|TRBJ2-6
TGTGCCAGTAGTCCTATCGACAGGGCTGGGGCCAACGTCCTGACTTTC
CASSPIDRAGANVLTF
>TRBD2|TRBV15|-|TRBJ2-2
TGTGCCACCCGAGCGGGAGGTTCGAACACCGGGGAGCTGTTTTTT
CATRAGGSNTGELFF
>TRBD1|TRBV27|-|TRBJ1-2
TGTGCCAGCACGACCGGGACAGCTTATGGCTACACCTTC
CASTTGTAYGYTF
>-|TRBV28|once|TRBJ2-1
TGTGCCAGCAGTTTAGAACACCTAATCTACAATGAGCAGTTCTTC
CASSLEHLIYNEQFF
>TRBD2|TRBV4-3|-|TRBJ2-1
TGCGCCAGCAGCTACGGGGGGGAGCAGTTCTTC
CASSYGGEQFF
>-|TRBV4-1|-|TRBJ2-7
TGCGCCAGCAGCCAAGTTACGGAGAGCTCCTACGAGCAGTACTTC
CASSQVTESSYEQYF
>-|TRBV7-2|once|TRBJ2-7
TGTGCCAGCAGCTCCACCGAAGGGGAGATTTCGTACGAGCAGTACTTC
CASSSTEGEISYEQYF
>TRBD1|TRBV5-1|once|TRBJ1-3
TGCGCCAGCAGCACAACAGGGGAAGGAAACACCATATATTTT
CASSTTGEGNTIYF
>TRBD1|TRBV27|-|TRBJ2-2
TGTGCCAGTGGGGACAGGGGCTACACCGGGGAGCTGTTTTTT
CASGDRGYTGELFF
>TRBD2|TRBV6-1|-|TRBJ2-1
TGTGCCAGCAGCCCCAGGCTAGCGGGAACTGAGCAGTTCTTC
CASSPRLAGTEQFF
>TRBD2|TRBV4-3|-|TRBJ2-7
TGCGCCAGCAGCCAAACGACTAGCGGGAACTCCTACGAGCAGTACTTC
CASSQTTSGNSYEQYF
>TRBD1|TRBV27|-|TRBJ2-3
TGTGCCGGAGGACAGGGCCCCACAGATACGCAGTATTTT
CAGGQGPTDTQYF
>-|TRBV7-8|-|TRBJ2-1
TGTGCCAGCAGCTTAGTGGGGACCGTATCCGTATACAATGAGCAGTTCTTC
CASSLVGTVSVYNEQFF
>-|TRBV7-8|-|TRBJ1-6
TGTGCCAGCAGCTTAGTAATAGGGGAATCTAATTCACCCCTCCACTTT
CASSLVIGESNSPLHF
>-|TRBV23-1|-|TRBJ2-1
TGCGCCAGCAGTCAATTCAAATTAAGAGGGCCACACAATGAGCAGTTCTTC
CASSQFKLRGPHNEQFF
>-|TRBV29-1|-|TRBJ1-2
TGCAGCGTTATAACTAACTATGGCTACACCTTC
CSVITNYGYTF
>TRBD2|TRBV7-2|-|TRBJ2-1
TGTGCCAGCAGCTCATCTATTGATTGGGGGGGTGAGCAGTTCTTC
CASSSSIDWGGEQFF
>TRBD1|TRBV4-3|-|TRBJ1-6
TGCGCCAGCAGCCGCACCGGAGGGGACAGGGTGTCACCCCTCCACTTT
CASSRTGGDRVSPLHF
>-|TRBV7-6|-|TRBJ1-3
TGTGCCAGCAGCCCCCATTCCCAGGGCGGAAACACCATATATTTT
CASSPHSQGGNTIYF
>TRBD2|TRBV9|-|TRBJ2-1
TGTGCCAGCAGCGGCACGCGGGGGAGCAATGAGCAGTTCTTC
CASSGTRGSNEQFF
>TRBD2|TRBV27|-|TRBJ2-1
TGTGCCAGCAGCCTGGGGGGGGAGGGCAATGAGCAGTTCTTC
CASSLGGEGNEQFF
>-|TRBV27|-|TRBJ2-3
TGTGCCAGCAGTCCCACGGACGGCAGCACAGATACGCAGTATTTT
CASSPTDGSTDTQYF
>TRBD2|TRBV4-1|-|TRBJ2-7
TGCGCCAGCAGCTTAACCGGGACTAGCGACTACGAGCAGTACTTC
CASSLTGTSDYEQYF
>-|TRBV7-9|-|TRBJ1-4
TGTGCCAGCAGCGACATGGGGGTGGCTAATGAAAAACTGTTTTTT
CASSDMGVANEKLFF
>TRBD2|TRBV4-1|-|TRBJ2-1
TGCGCCAGCAGCCTTCGGGGGGATGAGCAGTTCTTC
CASSLRGDEQFF
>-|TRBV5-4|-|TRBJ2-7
TGTGCCAGCAGCTTGGGGGTAGTAACGGGCGAGCAGTACTTC
CASSLGVVTGEQYF
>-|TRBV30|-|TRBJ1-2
TGTGCCTTTCTAGGGACACGCGGCTACACCTTC
CAFLGTRGYTF
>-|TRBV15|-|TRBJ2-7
TGTGCCACCAGCAGAGATCGTGGGATCCCCCGCGAGCAGTACTTC
CATSRDRGIPREQYF
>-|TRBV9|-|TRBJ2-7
TGTGCCAGCAGCCCCCCCAGGGACTACGAGCAGTACTTC
CASSPPRDYEQYF
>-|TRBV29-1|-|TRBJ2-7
TGCAGCGTTGAAGCGCTAGGGCACCCCTACGAGCAGTACTTC
CSVEALGHPYEQYF
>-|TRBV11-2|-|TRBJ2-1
TGTGCCAGCAGCTTCGGGACTTTAATCTATGAGCAGTTCTTC
CASSFGTLIYEQFF
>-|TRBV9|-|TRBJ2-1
TGTGCCAGCAGCGTAGGACTAGTTTCCTACAATGAGCAGTTCTTC
CASSVGLVSYNEQFF
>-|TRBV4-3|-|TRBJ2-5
TGCGCCAGCAGTAAAGGGGGCTCGGGAGCCCAGGGGACCCAGTACTTC
CASSKGGSGAQGTQYF